This T cell receptor (beta chain) was identified in a study of a mutant IDH1 vaccine in newly diagnosed glioma. Background on the study: The start of vaccination came 4-6 weeks after radiotherapy alone, or with temozolomide cycles. Whole-study findings and limits: The study observed vaccine-induced immune responses in 90% to 95% of patients. Top peripheral T cell clonotype shifts appeared unrelated to pseudoprogression.

Only in-frame clones appear in the TCRdb table, and some are missing; sequencing was by immunoSEQ multiplex PCR. This repertoire shows roughly 76,000 clones, over 75% found once; its top ten account for approximately 2%. A remark on this clone: The target antigen is unknown.

As for time point: week 23, last vaccination. Doses comprised 300 ug of mutant IDH1 20-mer peptide each, plus topical imiquimod. Newly diagnosed WHO grade 3 or 4 IDH1-mutant, ATRX-lost astrocytomas were identified in the donors. This CDR3 comprises 14 residues. Trimming pared 1 base from V and 6 bases from J, leaving 12 bases between. Germline V lookup: CDR1 LNHDA, CDR2 SQIVND (reference sequence). This receptor was identified in a man aged 25 to 45 with glioma. Some clones in this sample may be carry-over from other donors' samples. The starting material was PBMCs, obtained from a glioma patient whose treatment included an IDH1 peptide vaccine. This chain uses TRBV19 with TRBJ1-2; D possibly corresponds to TRBD1 (6 bases). The CDR3 region has the DNA TGTGCCAGTAGTATAGGGGGGCAGCAGGATGGCTACACCTTC. This encodes CASSIGGQQDGYTF.